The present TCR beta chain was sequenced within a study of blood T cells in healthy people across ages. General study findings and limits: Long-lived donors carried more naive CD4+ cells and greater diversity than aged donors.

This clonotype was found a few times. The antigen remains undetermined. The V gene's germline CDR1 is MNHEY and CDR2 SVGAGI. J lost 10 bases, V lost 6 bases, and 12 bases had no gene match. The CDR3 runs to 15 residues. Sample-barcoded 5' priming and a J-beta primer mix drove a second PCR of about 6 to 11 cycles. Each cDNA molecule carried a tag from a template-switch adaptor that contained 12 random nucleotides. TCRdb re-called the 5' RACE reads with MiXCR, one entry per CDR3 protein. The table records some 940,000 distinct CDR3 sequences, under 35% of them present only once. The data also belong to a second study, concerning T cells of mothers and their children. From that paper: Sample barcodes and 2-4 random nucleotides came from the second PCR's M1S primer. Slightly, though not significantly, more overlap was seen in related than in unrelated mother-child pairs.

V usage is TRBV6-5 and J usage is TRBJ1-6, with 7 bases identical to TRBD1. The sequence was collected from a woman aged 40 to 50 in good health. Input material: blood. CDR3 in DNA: TGTGCCAGCAGGTCCCAACAGGGGATTAACTCACCCCTCCACTTT. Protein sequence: CASRSQQGINSPLHF.